Given below is one T cell receptor (beta chain) in context. Membership in each cohort depended on participant-reported clinical history. Recovered Cohort 3 donors showed two negative PCRs, clearance, or symptom resolution. The protocol was immunoSEQ multiplex PCR, while the TCRdb copy is restricted to in-frame clones and leaves out a portion. The sample yields about 320,000 clones, 70% to 90% seen once. CDR3 size: 12 residues. V lost 3 bases and J lost 6, with 9 bases in between. Looked up from germline, CDR1 is WNHNN and CDR2 is SYGVQD (reference sequence). This sample is drawn from a study of blood T cell repertoires in COVID-19. About the study: The samples span acute and convalescent COVID-19 from the United States, Italy and Spain. T cells, B-cell-depleted T cells, or PBMCs supplied cDNA or gDNA.

The sequence was obtained from a young woman who had recovered from COVID-19. The chain uses TRBV10-1 and TRBJ2-7; D is undetermined. The source material was PBMCs or T cells enriched from blood (not recorded which). CDR3 DNA: TGCGCCAGCAGTGAAACCGGTTCCGAGCAGTACTTC. Protein product: CASSETGSEQYF.